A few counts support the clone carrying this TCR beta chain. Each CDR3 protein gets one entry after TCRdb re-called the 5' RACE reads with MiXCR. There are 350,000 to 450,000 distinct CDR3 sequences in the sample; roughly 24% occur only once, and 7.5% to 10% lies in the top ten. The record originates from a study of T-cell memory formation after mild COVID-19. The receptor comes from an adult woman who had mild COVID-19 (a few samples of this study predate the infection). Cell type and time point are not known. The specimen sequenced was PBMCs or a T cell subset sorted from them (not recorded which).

The CDR3: CSVLGDRGETQYF. In DNA, the CDR3 is TGCAGCGTCCTAGGGGACAGGGGAGAGACCCAGTACTTC. This chain uses TRBV29-1 with TRBJ2-5, with 10 nucleotides matching TRBD1. V trimming: 6 bases; J trimming: 4 bases; junction bases outside the gene matches: 5. CDR1 is SQVTM and CDR2 is ANQGSEA in the germline V gene. The CDR3 length is 13 residues.